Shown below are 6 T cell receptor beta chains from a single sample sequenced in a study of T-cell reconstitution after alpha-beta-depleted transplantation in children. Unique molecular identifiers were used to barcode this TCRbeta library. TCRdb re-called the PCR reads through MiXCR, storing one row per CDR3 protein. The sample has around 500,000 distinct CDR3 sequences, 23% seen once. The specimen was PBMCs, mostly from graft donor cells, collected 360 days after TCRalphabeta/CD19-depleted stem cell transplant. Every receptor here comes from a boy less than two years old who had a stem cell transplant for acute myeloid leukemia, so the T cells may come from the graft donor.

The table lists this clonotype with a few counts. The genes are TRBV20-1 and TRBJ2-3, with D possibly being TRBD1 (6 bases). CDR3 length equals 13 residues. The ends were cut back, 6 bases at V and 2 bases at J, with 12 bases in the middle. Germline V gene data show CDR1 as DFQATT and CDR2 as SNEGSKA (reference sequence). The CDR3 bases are TGCAGTGCCAGGACAGTTCTCACAGATACGCAGTATTTT. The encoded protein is CSARTVLTDTQYF.

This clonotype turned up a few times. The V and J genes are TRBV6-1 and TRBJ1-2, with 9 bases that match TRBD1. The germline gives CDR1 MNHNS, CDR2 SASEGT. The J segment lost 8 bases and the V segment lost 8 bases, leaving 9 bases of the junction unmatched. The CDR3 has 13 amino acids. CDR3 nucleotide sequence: TGTGCCAGCGGCCGGGACAGGGTAACGGGCTACACCTTC. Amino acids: CASGRDRVTGYTF.

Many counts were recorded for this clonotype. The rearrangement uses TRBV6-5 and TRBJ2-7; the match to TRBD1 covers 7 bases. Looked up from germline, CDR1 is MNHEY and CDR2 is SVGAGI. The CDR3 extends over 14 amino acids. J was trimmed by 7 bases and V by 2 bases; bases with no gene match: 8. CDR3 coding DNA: TGTGCCAGCAGTTACGGGTACAGGGGCGGGGAGCAGTACGTC. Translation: CASSYGYRGGEQYV.

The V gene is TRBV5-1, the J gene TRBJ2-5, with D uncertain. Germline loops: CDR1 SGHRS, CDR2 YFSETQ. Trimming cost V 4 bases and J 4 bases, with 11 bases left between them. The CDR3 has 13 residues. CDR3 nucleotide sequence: TGCGCCAGCAGCCCTGACTGGGTAGAGACCCAGTACTTC. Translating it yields CASSPDWVETQYF. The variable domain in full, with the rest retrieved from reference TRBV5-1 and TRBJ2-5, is KAGVTQTPRYLIKTRGQQVTLSCSPISGHRSVSWYQQTPGQGLQFLFEYFSETQRNKGNFPGRFSGRQFSNSRSEMNVSTLELGDSALYLCASSPDWVETQYFGPGTRLLVL.

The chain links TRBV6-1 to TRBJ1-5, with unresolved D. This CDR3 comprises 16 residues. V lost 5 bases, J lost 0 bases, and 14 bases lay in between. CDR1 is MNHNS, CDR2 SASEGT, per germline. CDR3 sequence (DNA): TGTGCCAGCAGTACCGGGTGGCACAATAGCAATCAGCCCCAGCATTTT. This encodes CASSTGWHNSNQPQHF.

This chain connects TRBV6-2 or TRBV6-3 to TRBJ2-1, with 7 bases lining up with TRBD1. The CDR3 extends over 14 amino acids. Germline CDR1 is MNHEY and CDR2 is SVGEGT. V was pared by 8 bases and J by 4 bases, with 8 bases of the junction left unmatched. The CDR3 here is CASWRQGVYNEQFF. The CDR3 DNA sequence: TGTGCCAGCTGGAGACAGGGAGTTTACAATGAGCAGTTCTTC.